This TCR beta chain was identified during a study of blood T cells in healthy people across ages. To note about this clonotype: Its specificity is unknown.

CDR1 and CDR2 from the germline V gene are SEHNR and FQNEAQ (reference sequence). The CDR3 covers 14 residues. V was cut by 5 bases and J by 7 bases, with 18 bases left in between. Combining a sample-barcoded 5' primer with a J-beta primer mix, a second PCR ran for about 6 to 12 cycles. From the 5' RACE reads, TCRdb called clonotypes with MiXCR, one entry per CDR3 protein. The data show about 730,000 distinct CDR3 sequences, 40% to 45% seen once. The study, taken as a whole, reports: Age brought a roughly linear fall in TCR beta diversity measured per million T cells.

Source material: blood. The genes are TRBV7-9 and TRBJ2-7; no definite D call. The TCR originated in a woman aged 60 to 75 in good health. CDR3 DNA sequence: TGTGCCAGCAGCCCAACCGGGCTCACCAATGAGCAGTACTTC. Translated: CASSPTGLTNEQYF. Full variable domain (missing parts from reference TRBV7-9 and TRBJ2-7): DTGVSQNPRHKITKRGQNVTFRCDPISEHNRLYWYRQTLGQGPEFLTYFQNEAQLEKSRLLSDRFSAERPKGSFSTLEIQRTEQGDSAMYLCASSPTGLTNEQYFGPGTRLTVT.